Listed here are 13 T cell receptor beta chains from one sample, sequenced in a study of blood T cell repertoires in COVID-19 (dated by TCRdb to 2020 to 2022). The method was the immunoSEQ multiplex PCR assay. TCRdb stores this immuneACCESS table with in-frame sequences only. Part of the clones is absent; in the studies checked, under half of the shortfall reflects unresolved V genes, and no reason is known for the rest. For this sample there are approximately 67,000 clones; more than 85% appear just once. The ten most abundant clones make up approximately 4.8% of the sample. Material: peripheral blood. The receptors originated from a woman in her sixties or seventies with active COVID-19.

The table lists this clone with a count of one. This chain connects TRBV19 to TRBJ1-6; TRBD1 aligns across 8 bases. Germline assignment: CDR1 LNHDA and CDR2 SQIVND (reference sequence). This CDR3 region has 19 residues. V was clipped by 6 bases and J by 7 bases; unmatched bases: 20. The CDR3 DNA reads TGTGCCAGTAGCCTACCCCGGGACAGGAGGCTGCGAGGGAATTCACCCCTCCACTTT. It is translated as CASSLPRDRRLRGNSPLHF.

The chain carries TRBV4-2 and TRBJ1-5; 8 bases fit TRBD1. Germline lookup yields CDR1 LGHNA and CDR2 YNFKEQ. V trimming: 4 bases; J trimming: 9 bases; junction bases outside the gene matches: 5. The CDR3 loop spans 13 amino acids. CDR3 region: CASSRGRGLPQHF. In DNA form, the CDR3 reads TGTGCCAGCAGCCGTGGCAGGGGGCTGCCCCAGCATTTT.

The chain has TRBV28 and TRBJ2-4, with D perhaps matching TRBD1 (5 bases). Germline V gene lookup returns CDR1 MDHEN and CDR2 SYDVKM. V lost 6 bases to trimming and J lost 3 bases, with 12 bases between them. The length of the CDR3 is 14 residues. CDR3 coding DNA: TGTGCCAGCAGCTCCCAGGGAAACAAAAACATTCAGTACTTC. This codes for CASSSQGNKNIQYF.

V usage is TRBV4-1 and J usage is TRBJ1-1; D uncertain. The germline CDR1 and CDR2 sequences are MGHRA and YSYEKL. Trimming pared 2 bases from V and 2 bases from J, leaving 15 bases between. The CDR3 contains 16 residues. The CDR3 reads CASSQSGLALNTEAFF. CDR3 coding DNA: TGCGCCAGCAGCCAAAGCGGCCTGGCCTTAAACACTGAAGCTTTCTTT.

The gene calls are TRBV28 and TRBJ1-2, with 8 nucleotides matching TRBD1. The V gene's germline CDR1 is MDHEN and CDR2 SYDVKM. CDR3 length equals 15 residues. V shed 6 bases and J 5 bases; nucleotides not matched to a gene: 11. CDR3 loop: CASRPGTGWGYGYTF. The CDR3 bases are TGTGCCAGCAGGCCGGGGACAGGTTGGGGGTATGGCTACACCTTC.

The gene calls are TRBV6-1 and TRBJ2-3; 7 bases match TRBD2. The germline gives CDR1 MNHNS, CDR2 SASEGT. CDR3 size: 15 residues. The trim removed 2 bases at V and 7 bases at J, leaving 9 bases unmatched. The CDR3: CASSERPAGINTQYF. The DNA for the CDR3 is TGTGCCAGCAGTGAAAGGCCAGCGGGAATAAATACGCAGTATTTT.

The rearrangement joins TRBV7-2 to TRBJ1-2, with D unresolved. The CDR3 is 14 amino acids. Per germline, CDR1 SGHTA and CDR2 FQGNSA. Deletions cut 3 bases from V and 4 bases from J, with 12 bases between. The CDR3 here is CASSFGVYGYGYTF. The CDR3 DNA follows: TGTGCCAGCAGCTTCGGGGTGTATGGCTATGGCTACACCTTC.

This chain joins TRBV28 and TRBJ1-5; tentative D call: TRBD1 (6 bases). Trimming took 3 bases from V and 8 from J, leaving 14 bases between them. Germline CDR1 reads MDHEN; CDR2 reads SYDVKM. The CDR3 is made up of 14 amino acids. In DNA, the CDR3 is TGTGCCAGCAGTTTTGGGGGCCGGATAAAGCCCCAGCATTTT. It is translated as CASSFGGRIKPQHF.

CDR3 sequence (DNA): TGTGCCAGCAGCTTAGTTAGTTACGAGCAGTACTTC. Translated: CASSLVSYEQYF. J is TRBJ2-7 and V is TRBV7-9, with no clear D. Trimming cost V 1 base and J 4 bases, with 5 bases left between them. There are 12 residues in the CDR3. Germline values: CDR1 SEHNR, CDR2 FQNEAQ (reference sequence).

The V gene is TRBV28, the J gene TRBJ2-7; 10 positions agree with TRBD1. The length of the CDR3 is 15 residues. Trimming at V came to 7 bases and at J to 3 bases, leaving 9 bases not matched to a gene. Germline lookup yields CDR1 MDHEN and CDR2 SYDVKM. The CDR3 bases are TGTGCCAGCATTCCCCCGGGACAGGGGTACTACGAGCAGTACTTC. Protein product: CASIPPGQGYYEQYF.

The chain uses TRBV6-1 and TRBJ2-7; 10 bases are shared with TRBD1. Germline V gene lookup returns CDR1 MNHNS and CDR2 SASEGT. The CDR3 runs 15 residues. V was clipped by 1 base and J by 6 bases; unmatched bases: 6. The CDR3 is CASSEVPGQGSEQYF. The CDR3 nucleotides are TGTGCCAGCAGTGAAGTACCGGGACAGGGGTCCGAGCAGTACTTC.

The chain is built from TRBV7-9 and TRBJ2-7, with a tentative D call TRBD2 (6 bases). CDR1 is SEHNR, CDR2 FQNEAQ, per germline (reference sequence). The CDR3 is 16 residues long. Trimming removed 2 bases at V and 5 bases at J, with 19 bases between. CDR3 amino acids: CASSLNLMGGVDEQYF. CDR3 sequence (DNA): TGTGCCAGCAGCTTAAATTTGATGGGGGGAGTGGACGAGCAGTACTTC.

This clone has a single count. The chain joins TRBV5-1 to TRBJ2-5, with 13 positions matching TRBD2. CDR1 and CDR2 from the germline V gene are SGHRS and YFSETQ. V shed 3 bases, J shed 5 bases, and the junction held 13 bases outside the gene matches. This CDR3 comprises 18 residues. CDR3 sequence reads: CASSYYGTSGTGAETQYF. In nucleotides, the CDR3 is TGCGCCAGCAGCTACTACGGGACTAGCGGGACCGGAGCGGAGACCCAGTACTTC.